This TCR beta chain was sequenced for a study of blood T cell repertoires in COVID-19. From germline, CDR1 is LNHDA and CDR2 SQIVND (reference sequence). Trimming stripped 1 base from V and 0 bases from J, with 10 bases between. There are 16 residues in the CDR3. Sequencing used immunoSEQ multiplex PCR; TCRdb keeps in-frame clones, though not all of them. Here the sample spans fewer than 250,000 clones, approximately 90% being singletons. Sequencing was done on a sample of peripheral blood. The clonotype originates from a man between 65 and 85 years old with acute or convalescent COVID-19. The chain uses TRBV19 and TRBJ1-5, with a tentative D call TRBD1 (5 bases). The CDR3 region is CASSIARDYSNQPQHF. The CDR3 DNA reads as TGTGCCAGTAGTATAGCCAGGGACTATAGCAATCAGCCCCAGCATTTT.